This entry lists 21 T cell receptor beta chains sequenced from one sample in a study of T cell responses to AZD1222 COVID-19 vaccine. The data were produced by immunoSEQ multiplex PCR, yet TCRdb's version contains in-frame clones alone and is incomplete. The sample comprises 100,000 to 150,000 clones, under 90% of which are singletons, and around 5.9% rests with the top ten. The specimen was peripheral blood, collected on day 0 of AZD1222 vaccination. Receptor source: an adult in good health.

This clone was seen only once. The CDR3 sequence: CASSLNRENNEQFF. DNA of the CDR3: TGTGCCAGCAGCTTAAACAGGGAAAACAATGAGCAGTTCTTC. The chain links TRBV7-9 to TRBJ2-1; tentative D call: TRBD1 (6 bases). V was pared by 2 bases and J by 5 bases, with 10 bases between. The CDR3 is made up of 14 amino acids. Germline values: CDR1 SEHNR, CDR2 FQNEAQ (reference sequence).

This clone has just one count. V gene TRBV12-3 or TRBV12-4 combines with J gene TRBJ2-1; D perhaps matches TRBD2 (5 bases). With 6 bases removed from V and 12 bases from J, the gap between germline ends came to 12 bases. The CDR3 is 11 amino acids. CDR3 sequence (DNA): TGTGCCAGCAGCATCACACGGGGGCAGTTCTTC. Its translation is CASSITRGQFF.

This chain uses TRBV27 with TRBJ1-1; D gene uncertain. V was shortened by 3 bases and J by 0 bases, with 8 bases between the two germline ends. The germline V gene has CDR1 MNHEY and CDR2 SMNVEV (reference sequence). The CDR3 spans 14 residues. The CDR3 DNA reads as TGTGCCAGCAGTTTGTCCCCGCTGAACACTGAAGCTTTCTTT. This gives the protein CASSLSPLNTEAFF.

This sequence joins TRBV5-1 and TRBJ1-2; D unresolved. The CDR3 has 12 amino acids. The V gene's germline CDR1 is SGHRS and CDR2 YFSETQ. Trimming removed 3 bases from V and 2 bases from J, with 5 bases in between. Here the CDR3 DNA reads TGCGCCAGCAGCTCCACCAACTATGGCTACACCTTC. Translating gives CASSSTNYGYTF.

The DNA for the CDR3 is TGTGCCAGCAGCACCGGGACAGGGGGGCCCCCCCTCCACTTT. This translates into CASSTGTGGPPLHF. The V gene is TRBV6-5, the J gene TRBJ1-6, with 11 bases matching TRBD1. The V segment lost 6 bases and the J segment 13 bases; nucleotides outside the gene matches: 8. This CDR3 region has 14 residues. Germline-derived CDR1 and CDR2 are MNHEY and SVGAGI.

The chain uses TRBV5-1 and TRBJ1-2; D is unresolved. Germline CDR1 and CDR2: SGHRS and YFSETQ. V lost 0 bases and J lost 0, with 0 bases in between. This CDR3 comprises 12 residues. CDR3 loop: CASSLANYGYTF. The CDR3 bases are TGCGCCAGCAGCTTGGCTAACTATGGCTACACCTTC. The full variable domain, in which reference TRBV5-1 and TRBJ1-2 provide the parts outside the CDR3, is KAGVTQTPRYLIKTRGQQVTLSCSPISGHRSVSWYQQTPGQGLQFLFEYFSETQRNKGNFPGRFSGRQFSNSRSEMNVSTLELGDSALYLCASSLANYGYTFGSGTRLTVV.

The rearrangement uses TRBV18 and TRBJ1-6; the match to TRBD1 covers 8 bases. The V gene's germline CDR1 is KGHSH and CDR2 LQKENI. With V trimmed by 6 bases and J by 8 bases, 9 bases remained unmatched. CDR3 length equals 15 residues. The CDR3 nucleotides are TGTGCCAGCTCGCCGGGGGACAGGTTGTATTCACCCCTCCACTTT. This sequence encodes CASSPGDRLYSPLHF.

The rearrangement joins TRBV11-2 to TRBJ1-1; 8 nucleotides agree with TRBD1. Trimming at V came to 3 bases and at J to 1 base, leaving 1 base not matched to a gene. CDR3 size: 14 residues. The germline V gene encodes CDR1 SGHAT and CDR2 FQNNGV. CDR3: CASSFGTGNTEAFF. CDR3 in DNA: TGTGCCAGCAGCTTTGGGACAGGGAACACTGAAGCTTTCTTT.

V gene TRBV5-1 combines with J gene TRBJ1-1; D gene uncertain. CDR3 length equals 14 residues. Germline V CDR1 and CDR2: SGHRS, YFSETQ. The germline V and J ends were trimmed by 0 bases and 7 bases, with 13 bases remaining between them. The CDR3 protein is CASSLDPASREAFF. The CDR3 DNA reads as TGCGCCAGCAGCTTGGACCCGGCCTCGCGTGAAGCTTTCTTT. Combining the CDR3 with reference TRBV5-1 and TRBJ1-1 gives the whole variable domain KAGVTQTPRYLIKTRGQQVTLSCSPISGHRSVSWYQQTPGQGLQFLFEYFSETQRNKGNFPGRFSGRQFSNSRSEMNVSTLELGDSALYLCASSLDPASREAFFGQGTRLTVV.

The V gene is TRBV12-5, the J gene TRBJ2-7, with 9 bases lining up with TRBD1. Germline-derived CDR1 and CDR2 are LGHNT and FRNRAP. The CDR3 has 15 residues. The junction had 8 bases not matched to a gene; V was cut back by 3 bases and J by 5 bases. CDR3 nucleotide sequence: TGTGCTAGTGGTTTCGGGGGGACAGGGTACAACGAGCAGTACTTC. It yields the protein CASGFGGTGYNEQYF.

The chain uses TRBV7-9 and TRBJ1-1; maybe TRBD1 (5 bases). This CDR3 has 15 amino acids. Trimming took off 1 base at V and 1 base at J, with 10 bases between the two ends. CDR1 is SEHNR, CDR2 FQNEAQ, per germline (reference sequence). CDR3 DNA sequence: TGTGCCAGCAGCTTAGGTCGGGGGAAGAACACTGAAGCTTTCTTT. It yields the protein CASSLGRGKNTEAFF.

The rearrangement links TRBV19 to TRBJ2-1, with D hard to call. Per the germline V gene, CDR1 is LNHDA and CDR2 is SQIVND (reference sequence). The V gene lost 6 bases and the J gene lost 6 bases, with 15 bases spanning the gap. The CDR3 runs to 14 residues. The DNA for the CDR3 is TGTGCCAGTAGCATAACCCCCCAAGGCAATGAGCAGTTCTTC. Its translation is CASSITPQGNEQFF.

CDR3 DNA: TGTGCCAGCAGCCTTATAGAGACCCAGTACTTC. This codes for CASSLIETQYF. The chain recombines TRBV3-1 (or the pseudogene TRBV3-2) with TRBJ2-5; D gene uncertain. V was shortened by 4 bases and J by 4 bases, with 4 bases between the two germline ends. Per germline, CDR1 LGHDT and CDR2 YNNKEL (reference sequence). The CDR3 totals 11 residues.

This clone was counted a few times. The CDR3 loop reads CASGGTGSGNTIYF. The CDR3, as DNA: TGTGCCAGCGGCGGAACAGGCTCTGGAAACACCATATATTTT. The V gene is TRBV2, the J gene TRBJ1-3; D possibly corresponds to TRBD1 (5 bases). CDR3 length: 14 residues. Between the trimmed V and J ends, which lost 8 bases and 0 bases, there was a span of 11 bases. Germline CDR1 SNHLY, CDR2 FYNNEI.

The chain carries TRBV3-1 (or the pseudogene TRBV3-2) and TRBJ2-2; D perhaps matches TRBD1 (6 bases). Germline CDR1 reads LGHDT; CDR2 reads YNNKEL (reference sequence). V was shortened by 4 bases and J by 3 bases, with 15 bases between the two germline ends. There are 16 residues in the CDR3. CDR3 bases: TGTGCCAGCAGCCGATGGACAGAGATCGACACCGGGGAGCTGTTTTTT. Encoded protein: CASSRWTEIDTGELFF.

The CDR3 is CATSRDNTEAFF. Here the CDR3 DNA reads TGTGCCACCAGCAGAGATAACACTGAAGCTTTCTTT. This chain connects TRBV15 to TRBJ1-1; D unresolved. The V gene lost 0 bases and the J gene lost 2 bases, with 1 base spanning the gap. CDR1 and CDR2 from the germline V gene are LNHNV and YYDKDF (reference sequence). There are 12 residues in the CDR3.

The chain carries TRBV3-1 (or the pseudogene TRBV3-2) and TRBJ2-1; a weak D match, TRBD2 (6 bases). V shed 5 bases and J shed 10 bases, with 12 bases lying between them. Germline loops: CDR1 LGHDT, CDR2 YNNKEL (reference sequence). The CDR3 length is 12 residues. The CDR3 bases are TGTGCCAGCAGCAACTGGGGACTCGAGCAGTTCTTC. This translates into CASSNWGLEQFF.

This chain connects TRBV7-7 to TRBJ2-6; 8 nucleotides match TRBD1. Germline V gene lookup returns CDR1 SSHAT and CDR2 FNYEAQ (reference sequence). The CDR3 totals 17 residues. Losses at the gene ends were 5 bases for V and 0 bases for J; bases not matched to a gene: 6. The CDR3 coding sequence is TGTGCCAGCAGCCGAGGACAGGGAAACTCTGGGGCCAACGTCCTGACTTTC. The encoded protein is CASSRGQGNSGANVLTF.

J is TRBJ1-1 and V is TRBV19; tentatively, D is TRBD1 (6 bases). From germline, CDR1 is LNHDA and CDR2 SQIVND (reference sequence). The V and J ends lost 4 bases and 10 bases respectively, with 13 bases between them. This CDR3 region has 12 residues. The CDR3 sequence is CASSSQGFSAFF. For the CDR3, the DNA is TGTGCCAGTAGTAGCCAGGGGTTTTCAGCTTTCTTT. The whole variable domain, remainder taken from reference TRBV19 and TRBJ1-1, is DGGITQSPKYLFRKEGQNVTLSCEQNLNHDAMYWYRQDPGQGLRLIYYSQIVNDFQKGDIAEGYSVSREKKESFPLTVTSAQKNPTAFYLCASSSQGFSAFFGQGTRLTVV.

The chain employs TRBV4-2 and TRBJ1-6; D uncertain. The CDR3 is 12 residues long. Germline V gene lookup returns CDR1 LGHNA and CDR2 YNFKEQ. Trimming cost V 4 bases and J 7 bases, with 5 bases left between them. The DNA of the CDR3 is TGTGCCAGCAGCCTTCAGAATTCACCCCTCCACTTT. This translates into CASSLQNSPLHF.

V gene TRBV6-4 combines with J gene TRBJ2-5; 8 nucleotides line up with TRBD2. The CDR3 runs 13 residues. V shed 4 bases and J 4 bases; nucleotides not matched to a gene: 2. The germline CDR1 and CDR2 sequences are MRHNA and SNTAGT. CDR3 nucleotides: TGTGCCAGCAGTGCAAGCGGGGGAGAGACCCAGTACTTC. It translates to CASSASGGETQYF.